This is a list of T cell receptor beta chains from one sample in a study of OX40 agonist ivuxolimab in advanced cancers. Sequencing used immunoSEQ multiplex PCR; TCRdb keeps in-frame clones, though not all of them. The sample yields about 70,000 clones, about 84% seen once. The sample consisted of CD4+ or CD8+ T cells sorted from blood, taken in a trial of the OX40 agonist ivuxolimab. The receptor source for this set is an adult with an advanced solid tumor such as melanoma, head and neck, liver or kidney cancer. Each CDR3 is given with its conserved first and last residue. A D gene is named only where the DNA matches it firmly. Not every row has a clone size; where given, it reads once, few, many or a size class.

.	TRBV10-3	.	13	TRBJ1-1	CATISSLNTEAFF	TGTGCCACCATCTCATCTCTCAACACTGAAGCTTTCTTT
.	TRBV4-1	.	13	TRBJ2-7	CASSPGEGNEQYF	TGCGCCAGCAGCCCAGGGGAAGGGAACGAGCAGTACTTC
.	TRBV25-1	.	17	TRBJ1-6	CASSEGTAATYTSPLHF	TGTGCCAGCAGTGAAGGGACGGCCGCTACCTATACTTCACCCCTCCACTTT
.	TRBV27	.	13	TRBJ2-6	CASRNSGANVLTF	TGTGCCAGCAGAAACTCTGGGGCCAACGTCCTGACTTTC
.	TRBV12-5	.	16	TRBJ2-7	CASGFFVGKAAYEQYF	TGTGCTAGTGGTTTTTTTGTCGGGAAAGCGGCCTACGAGCAGTACTTC
.	TRBV7-2	.	14	TRBJ2-5	CASSLAQGRETQYF	TGTGCCAGCAGCTTAGCCCAGGGTCGGGAGACCCAGTACTTC
.	TRBV5-6	.	15	TRBJ2-1	CASSLTDRDLAEQFF	TGTGCCAGCAGCTTGACGGACAGAGACCTGGCGGAGCAGTTCTTC
few	TRBV6-5	.	13	TRBJ2-7	CASSPRADYEQYF	TGTGCCAGCAGCCCTCGGGCAGACTACGAGCAGTACTTC
.	TRBV6-1	TRBD1	13	TRBJ1-1	CASSAQGAPEAFF	TGTGCCAGCAGTGCCCAGGGGGCTCCTGAAGCTTTCTTT
.	TRBV5-4	TRBD1	14	TRBJ1-1	CASSLDTGGMKAFF	TGTGCCAGCAGCTTGGATACAGGGGGCATGAAAGCTTTCTTT
once	TRBV6-5	TRBD1	13	TRBJ2-7	CASMRDRAYEQYF	TGTGCCAGCATGCGCGACAGGGCCTACGAGCAGTACTTC
.	TRBV9	.	13	TRBJ2-3	CASSVQLADTQYF	TGTGCCAGCAGCGTACAACTAGCAGATACGCAGTATTTT
.	TRBV7-2	.	15	TRBJ2-1	CASSPVPGSRNEQFF	TGTGCCAGCAGCCCCGTGCCGGGGAGTAGAAATGAGCAGTTCTTC
.	TRBV5-1	TRBD2	16	TRBJ2-1	CASSLAPAGGNNEQFF	TGCGCCAGCAGCTTGGCCCCAGCGGGAGGGAATAATGAGCAGTTCTTC
.	TRBV5-1	.	13	TRBJ1-1	CASRTGLNTEAFF	TGCGCCAGCAGAACGGGGTTGAACACTGAAGCTTTCTTT
.	TRBV10-3	.	17	TRBJ1-2	CAISESQEGRIGVGYTF	TGTGCCATCAGTGAGTCTCAGGAGGGGAGGATCGGTGTGGGCTACACCTTC
.	TRBV29-1	.	12	TRBJ1-1	CSVETVNTEAFF	TGCAGCGTTGAGACGGTGAACACTGAAGCTTTCTTT
.	TRBV29-1	TRBD1	14	TRBJ1-4	CSAGDSRVLGKLFF	TGCAGCGCTGGGGACAGTCGAGTTTTGGGAAAACTGTTTTTT
.	TRBV30	.	16	TRBJ2-2	CAWSVTRISTTGELFF	TGTGCCTGGAGTGTTACCAGGATTAGCACCACCGGGGAGCTGTTTTTT
.	TRBV11-3	.	18	TRBJ1-6	CASSLDQGGSSYNSPLHF	TGTGCCAGCAGCTTAGATCAGGGTGGAAGCTCCTATAATTCACCCCTCCACTTT
.	TRBV5-1	.	16	TRBJ1-6	CASSFVGGTNNSPLHF	TGCGCCAGCAGCTTTGTAGGGGGAACTAATAATTCACCCCTCCACTTT
.	TRBV11-2	TRBD1	14	TRBJ1-2	CASSFETGPLGYTF	TGTGCCAGCAGCTTCGAGACAGGGCCCTTAGGCTACACCTTC
once	TRBV5-4	.	13	TRBJ1-2	CASSLVENYGYTF	TGTGCCAGCAGCTTGGTGGAGAACTATGGCTACACCTTC
once	TRBV27	.	16	TRBJ2-4	CASIPRGGDSKNIQYF	TGTGCCAGCATCCCCCGAGGCGGGGATTCCAAAAACATTCAGTACTTC
.	TRBV7-2	.	14	TRBJ1-1	CASSLQGPFTEAFF	TGTGCCAGCAGCCTACAAGGGCCCTTCACTGAAGCTTTCTTT
.	TRBV7-7	TRBD2	15	TRBJ2-7	CASSYLLGRDYEQYF	TGTGCCAGCAGCTATCTTCTCGGGAGGGACTACGAGCAGTACTTC
.	TRBV5-5	TRBD2	16	TRBJ2-3	CASSLGTSGRGDTQYF	TGTGCCAGCAGCTTGGGGACTAGCGGGAGGGGAGATACGCAGTATTTT
.	TRBV15	TRBD1	16	TRBJ1-5	CATSRGQGRGDQPQHF	TGTGCCACCAGCAGAGGACAGGGTAGAGGGGATCAGCCCCAGCATTTT
.	TRBV10-1	.	16	TRBJ1-4	CASSESLGATNEKLFF	TGCGCCAGCAGTGAGTCGTTGGGAGCAACTAATGAAAAACTGTTTTTT
.	TRBV13	TRBD1	14	TRBJ2-7	CASSSGQGTHEQYF	TGTGCCAGCAGCTCGGGACAGGGGACCCACGAGCAGTACTTC
.	TRBV27	.	13	TRBJ2-7	CATRDTLRYEQYF	TGTGCCACCCGGGACACCCTTCGATACGAGCAGTACTTC
once	TRBV19	.	12	TRBJ1-6	CATRAGALPLHF	TGTGCCACCCGGGCCGGGGCCCTGCCCCTCCACTTT
.	TRBV5-1	TRBD1	16	TRBJ2-1	CASSSLPGTGGNEQFF	TGCGCCAGCAGCTCGCTCCCCGGGACAGGGGGCAATGAGCAGTTCTTC
.	TRBV19	.	16	TRBJ1-3	CASSIGAGVAGNTIYF	TGTGCCAGTAGTATTGGGGCAGGGGTCGCTGGAAACACCATATATTTT
.	TRBV14	.	14	TRBJ2-5	CASSQDLRSGTQYF	TGTGCCAGCAGCCAAGATCTCAGGTCCGGGACCCAGTACTTC